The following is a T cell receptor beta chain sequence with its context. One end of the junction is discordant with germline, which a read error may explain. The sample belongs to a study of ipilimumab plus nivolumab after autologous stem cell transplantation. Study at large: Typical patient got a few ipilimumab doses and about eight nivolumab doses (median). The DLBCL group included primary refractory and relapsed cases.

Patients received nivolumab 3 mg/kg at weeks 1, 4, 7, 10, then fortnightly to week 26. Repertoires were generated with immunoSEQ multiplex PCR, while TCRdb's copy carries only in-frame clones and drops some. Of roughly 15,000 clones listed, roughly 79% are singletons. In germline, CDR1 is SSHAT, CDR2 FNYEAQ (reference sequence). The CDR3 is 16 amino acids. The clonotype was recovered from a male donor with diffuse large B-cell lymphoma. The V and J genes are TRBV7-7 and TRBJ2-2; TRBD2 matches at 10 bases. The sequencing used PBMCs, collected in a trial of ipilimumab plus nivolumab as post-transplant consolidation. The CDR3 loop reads CASSRTSGPVGGELFF. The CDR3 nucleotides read TGTGCTAGCAGCCGGACTAGCGGCCCTGTTGGCGGGGAGCTGTTTTTT.